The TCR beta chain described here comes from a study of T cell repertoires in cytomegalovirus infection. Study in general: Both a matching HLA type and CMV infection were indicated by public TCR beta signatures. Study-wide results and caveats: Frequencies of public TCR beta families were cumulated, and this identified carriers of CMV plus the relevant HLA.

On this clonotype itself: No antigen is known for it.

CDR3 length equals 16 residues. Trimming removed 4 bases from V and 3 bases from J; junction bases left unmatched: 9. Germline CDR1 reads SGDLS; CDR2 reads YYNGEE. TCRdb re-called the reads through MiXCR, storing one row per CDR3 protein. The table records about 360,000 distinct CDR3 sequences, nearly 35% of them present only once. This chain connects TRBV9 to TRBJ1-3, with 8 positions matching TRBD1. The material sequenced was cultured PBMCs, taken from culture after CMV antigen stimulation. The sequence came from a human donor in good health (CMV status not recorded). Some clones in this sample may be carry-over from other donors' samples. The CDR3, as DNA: TGTGCCAGCAGCAGACGGACAGGGATAAATGGAAACACCATATATTTT. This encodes CASSRRTGINGNTIYF.